The 5 T cell receptor beta chains in this list originate from one sample, sequenced in a study of blood T cell repertoires in COVID-19. Measured with immunoSEQ multiplex PCR; TCRdb has only the in-frame clones, and not every one. This table has around 300,000 clones, roughly 85% appearing once. Input material: peripheral blood. The source is a woman aged 45-65 years who had recovered from COVID-19.

The sample holds one count of this clone. The chain combines TRBV2 with TRBJ2-4, with 9 bases aligning to TRBD2. Germline loops: CDR1 SNHLY, CDR2 FYNNEI. CDR3 size: 16 residues. The V gene end was trimmed by 1 base and the J gene end by 2 bases; junction bases not matched to a gene: 3. CDR3 protein: CASSEDSGGSKNIQYF. The CDR3 nucleotides are TGTGCCAGCAGTGAAGATAGCGGGGGCTCCAAAAACATTCAGTACTTC.

The sample holds a few counts of this clone. CDR3 DNA sequence: TGTGCCAGCAGCTTGACGGGACAGAGCAATCAGCCCCAGCATTTT. This encodes CASSLTGQSNQPQHF. V and J are TRBV7-2 and TRBJ1-5, with 7 bases that match TRBD1. This CDR3 comprises 15 residues. Germline CDR1 is SGHTA and CDR2 is FQGNSA. V dropped 3 bases and J dropped 1; count of bases not matched to a gene: 3.

The genes are TRBV28 and TRBJ2-7, with 7 bases that match TRBD2. Germline CDR1 is MDHEN and CDR2 is SYDVKM. The CDR3 is made up of 17 amino acids. The trim removed 6 bases at V and 3 bases at J, leaving 17 bases unmatched. DNA of the CDR3: TGTGCCAGCAGCTCCTCCTGGGGGGGAGGGTCACTCTACGAGCAGTACTTC. It specifies CASSSSWGGGSLYEQYF. Drawing the rest from reference TRBV28 and TRBJ2-7, the complete variable domain is DVKVTQSSRYLVKRTGEKVFLECVQDMDHENMFWYRQDPGLGLRLIYFSYDVKMKEKGDIPEGYSVSREKKERFSLILESASTNQTSMYLCASSSSWGGGSLYEQYFGPGTRLTVT.

The chain combines TRBV14 with TRBJ2-7; 8 bases are shared with TRBD1. Germline CDR1 is SGHDN and CDR2 is FVKESK. Trimming at V came to 3 bases and at J to 2 bases, leaving 18 bases not matched to a gene. The CDR3 is 19 amino acids. This chain's CDR3 is CASSHYGQGFDLTTYEQYF. Written as DNA, the CDR3 is TGTGCCAGCAGCCATTACGGACAGGGATTCGACCTTACCACCTACGAGCAGTACTTC.

Here the CDR3 DNA reads TGCAGCGTGCTCAGGGACAGGAGCACAGATACGCAGTATTTT. Residues: CSVLRDRSTDTQYF. V is TRBV29-1 and J is TRBJ2-3, with 8 bases that match TRBD1. V lost 6 bases and J lost 0; bases outside the gene matches: 5. The CDR3 is 14 residues long. Germline V gives CDR1 SQVTM, CDR2 ANQGSEA.